The table lists the clone carrying this T cell receptor (beta chain) with a few counts. Its target is not known. The CDR3 covers 15 residues. In germline, CDR1 is ENHRY, CDR2 SYGVKD. V gave up 5 bases and J gave up 6 bases; unmatched junction bases: 9. These data belong to a study of response to subunit inactivated influenza vaccine. TCRdb independently ran MiXCR on the RT-PCR reads; one entry per CDR3 protein. Found here are roughly 460,000 distinct CDR3 sequences, approximately 11% of them singletons; the top ten hold around 12%. Points from the study as a whole: With each seasonal influenza vaccination, the authors suggested, few new T cells are recruited.

V usage is TRBV10-3 and J usage is TRBJ2-2, with 7 bases matching TRBD1. Sequencing was performed on PBMCs from blood, taken around seven weeks after vaccination. The sequence derives from a middle-aged man who received an inactivated influenza vaccine. CDR3: CAISSGQNGAGELFF. CDR3 coding DNA: TGTGCCATCAGTTCGGGACAGAACGGAGCCGGGGAGCTGTTTTTT.